Following are 14 T cell receptor beta chains from one sample sequenced in a study of T cell responses to AZD1222 COVID-19 vaccine. Sequencing was performed with immunoSEQ multiplex PCR; in TCRdb, only in-frame clones are kept and a portion is missing. This table has about 84,000 clones, roughly 85% appearing once. This sample comprised peripheral blood, obtained on day 0 of AZD1222 vaccination. The receptors were gathered from an adult in good health.

The CDR3 DNA reads as TGTGCCAGCAGTTTCCCCCCACCGGACCGAGAAGCTTTCTTT. Translation gives CASSFPPPDREAFF. The chain joins TRBV6-5 to TRBJ1-1; D is unclear. Between the trimmed V and J ends, which lost 4 bases and 8 bases, there was a span of 17 bases. The CDR3 has 14 amino acids. Germline V gives CDR1 MNHEY, CDR2 SVGAGI.

This clone came up a few times. J is TRBJ2-5 and V is TRBV7-9; D may be TRBD1 (5 bases). The V and J ends lost 1 base and 5 bases respectively, with 11 bases between them. The CDR3 has 14 residues. Germline loops: CDR1 SEHNR, CDR2 FQNEAQ (reference sequence). The CDR3 nucleotides are TGTGCCAGCAGCTTAGGCGCAGGGTCGGAGACCCAGTACTTC. Protein product: CASSLGAGSETQYF.

V is TRBV7-2 and J is TRBJ1-5, with TRBD1 as a possible D gene (6 bases). The CDR3 runs to 15 residues. With 4 bases removed from V and 4 bases from J, the gap between germline ends came to 14 bases. The germline gives CDR1 SGHTA, CDR2 FQGNSA. CDR3 DNA: TGTGCCAGCAGCTCGTCAGGGGAGAGTAATCAGCCCCAGCATTTT. Translated, it gives CASSSSGESNQPQHF. Supplemented by reference TRBV7-2 and TRBJ1-5, the full variable domain reads GAGVSQSPSNKVTEKGKDVELRCDPISGHTALYWYRQSLGQGLEFLIYFQGNSAPDKSGLPSDRFSAERTGGSVSTLTIQRTQQEDSAVYLCASSSSGESNQPQHFGDGTRLSIL.

The chain joins TRBV4-2 to TRBJ2-1; tentative D call: TRBD1 (6 bases). V lost 0 bases and J lost 8, with 11 bases in between. This CDR3 region has 14 residues. Germline V CDR1 and CDR2: LGHNA, YNFKEQ. CDR3 DNA: TGTGCCAGCAGCCAAGAAACAGGGTCCCATGAGCAGTTCTTC. It translates to CASSQETGSHEQFF.

The chain couples TRBV5-1 to TRBJ2-7, with D maybe TRBD2 (6 bases). With 0 bases removed from V and 5 bases from J, the gap between germline ends came to 9 bases. The CDR3 length is 13 residues. Germline assignment: CDR1 SGHRS and CDR2 YFSETQ. The DNA for the CDR3 is TGCGCCAGCAGCTTGGATGGCGGGGACGAGCAGTACTTC. Its protein is CASSLDGGDEQYF.

The table lists this clone with a count of one. Its ends do not fully match the called genes, so a read error is possible. The chain joins TRBV7-7 to TRBJ2-5, with 15 positions matching TRBD2. Germline V gives CDR1 SSHAT, CDR2 FNYEAQ (reference sequence). The CDR3 runs to 17 residues. The CDR3 sequence: CASSLGGLAGGVETQYF. CDR3 nucleotide sequence: TGTGCTAGCAGCTTAGGGGGACTAGCGGGAGGTGTAGAGACCCAGTACTTC.

The rearrangement uses TRBV19 and TRBJ1-1, with D unresolved. The germline V and J ends were trimmed by 5 bases and 3 bases, with 13 bases remaining between them. Germline V CDR1 and CDR2: LNHDA, SQIVND (reference sequence). The CDR3 extends over 14 amino acids. CDR3 coding DNA: TGTGCCAGTAGTTTCGAGGGAGTGGACACTGAAGCTTTCTTT. The encoded protein is CASSFEGVDTEAFF.

This clone occurred a few times. The J gene is TRBJ1-3, the V gene TRBV9; TRBD1 might be the D (5 bases). This CDR3 spans 15 amino acids. V was cut by 3 bases and J by 0 bases, with 10 bases left in between. Germline CDR1 and CDR2: SGDLS and YYNGEE. The CDR3 here is CASSDRQYSGNTIYF. CDR3 coding DNA: TGTGCCAGCAGCGATCGACAGTACTCTGGAAACACCATATATTTT.

The rearrangement joins TRBV24-1 to TRBJ2-4, with a tentative D call TRBD2 (5 bases). V was trimmed by 4 bases and J by 0 bases, leaving 12 bases between them. Germline CDR1 and CDR2: KGHDR and SFDVKD. There are 16 residues in the CDR3. The DNA of the CDR3 is TGTGCCACCAGTGAACTAGGGTCTCTAGCCAAAAACATTCAGTACTTC. This sequence encodes CATSELGSLAKNIQYF.

This clone was detected only once. The chain has TRBV3-1 (or the pseudogene TRBV3-2) and TRBJ1-3; D not resolved. CDR3 length: 15 amino acids. V lost 3 bases and J lost 2, with 11 bases in between. The germline V gene has CDR1 LGHDT and CDR2 YNNKEL (reference sequence). CDR3 in amino acids: CASSHLHDTGNTIYF. As DNA, the CDR3 is TGTGCCAGCAGCCACCTTCATGATACTGGAAACACCATATATTTT.

The chain links TRBV7-9 to TRBJ1-3, with unresolved D. V gave up 4 bases and J gave up 0 bases, with 4 bases separating them. The CDR3 loop spans 13 amino acids. Germline V CDR1 and CDR2: SEHNR, FQNEAQ (reference sequence). The CDR3 DNA follows: TGTGCCAGCAGCTCTTCCTCTGGAAACACCATATATTTT. This translates into CASSSSSGNTIYF. Complete variable domain (other parts from reference TRBV7-9 and TRBJ1-3): DTGVSQNPRHKITKRGQNVTFRCDPISEHNRLYWYRQTLGQGPEFLTYFQNEAQLEKSRLLSDRFSAERPKGSFSTLEIQRTEQGDSAMYLCASSSSSGNTIYFGEGSWLTVV.

The chain is built from TRBV7-2 and TRBJ2-1; 9 bases line up with TRBD2. V lost 5 bases, J lost 5 bases, and 10 bases stayed unmatched. Germline lookup yields CDR1 SGHTA and CDR2 FQGNSA. This CDR3 contains 16 residues. The CDR3 DNA follows: TGTGCCAGCAGCCCAGGTCTGGCGGGAGGGAACAATGAGCAGTTCTTC. It codes for CASSPGLAGGNNEQFF.

The chain is built from TRBV15 and TRBJ2-1; no firm D call. CDR1 is LNHNV and CDR2 is YYDKDF in the germline V gene (reference sequence). Trimming cost V 0 bases and J 2 bases, with 11 bases left between them. The CDR3 loop spans 16 amino acids. The DNA of the CDR3 is TGTGCCACCAGCAGAGAGGAAGCAGGACCCTACAATGAGCAGTTCTTC. Protein: CATSREEAGPYNEQFF. Looking up the rest from reference TRBV15 and TRBJ2-1 gives the full variable domain: DAMVIQNPRYQVTQFGKPVTLSCSQTLNHNVMYWYQQKSSQAPKLLFHYYDKDFNNEADTPDNFQSRRPNTSFCFLDIRSPGLGDTAMYLCATSREEAGPYNEQFFGPGTRLTVL.

This chain uses TRBV13 with TRBJ1-3; 7 nucleotides match TRBD1. The CDR3 has 19 residues. The germline V gene has CDR1 PRHDT and CDR2 FYEKMQ (reference sequence). V shed 4 bases, J shed 2 bases, and the junction held 17 bases outside the gene matches. The CDR3 DNA reads as TGTGCCAGCAGCTCGCGCGGATATAAACAGGGGATCACTGGAAACACCATATATTTT. Protein: CASSSRGYKQGITGNTIYF.